This TCR beta chain appears in the sequencing data of a study of blood T cell repertoires in COVID-19. The wider study: Nucleic acid was either cDNA or gDNA, and it came from T cells, B-cell-depleted T cells, or PBMCs.

Everyone who took part was roughly 18 to 89 years old, and they came from 24 US areas. Participant-given clinical history determined each cohort assignment. The table lists this clone with a few counts. The CDR3 runs to 12 residues. From germline, CDR1 is LGHNA and CDR2 YNFKEQ. V lost 1 base and J lost 4, with 5 bases in between. Under the authors' procedure: How many nucleated cells were present was estimated from reference gene primer amplification. The repertoire was sequenced with immunoSEQ multiplex PCR; TCRdb's copy has only in-frame clones and lacks some. The V and J calls and clone size come from that table; D and trimming were worked out from the DNA. The data show around 310,000 clones, around nine tenths seen once.

This chain links TRBV4-2 with TRBJ2-7; D gene ambiguous. The receptor was isolated from a woman aged 25 to 39 who had recovered from COVID-19. The specimen was PBMCs or T cells enriched from blood (not recorded which). The CDR3 bases are TGTGCCAGCAGCCAAGTTAGTTACGAGCAGTACTTC. Translating it yields CASSQVSYEQYF.